This TCR beta chain was recovered during a study of blood T cell repertoires in COVID-19. Across the whole study: The study drew acute and convalescent COVID-19 samples from the United States, Italy and Spain. Sample material is recorded as cDNA or gDNA derived from T cells, B-cell-depleted T cells, or PBMCs.

Authors' data handling: Cell counts per sample came from amplifying reference gene primers. Assay: immunoSEQ multiplex PCR; the TCRdb copy retains only in-frame clones and omits some. For V, J and clone size, that table is used; D and trimming come from the DNA. In the table there are about 140,000 clones, over 70% of which are singletons. This receptor was identified in a man between 50 and 59 years old who had recovered from COVID-19. The sequenced sample consisted of peripheral blood.

CDR3 protein: CAISVNSDPPGGYTF. As DNA, the CDR3 is TGTGCCATCAGTGTAAACTCCGATCCTCCGGGGGGCTACACCTTC. The chain is built from TRBV10-3 and TRBJ1-2; D call uncertain. V was clipped by 4 bases and J by 8 bases, with 20 bases between them. The CDR3 extends over 15 amino acids. Germline V gene data show CDR1 as ENHRY and CDR2 as SYGVKD.